The 16 T cell receptor beta chains given below trace back to one sample, sequenced in a study of lymphopenia after photon versus proton radiotherapy (dated by TCRdb to between 2018 and 2021). Receptor amplification or capture employed the immunoSEQ multiplex PCR assay. The immuneACCESS repertoire file appears here via TCRdb, limited to in-frame rearrangements. These files lack a portion of the clones; in checked studies, under half of the deficit traces to unresolved V genes, and the cause of the others is not known. For this sample the table gives roughly 25,000 clones, of which more than 90% were detected only once. The ten most abundant clones make up approximately 0.74% of the sample. The source was peripheral blood, collected from a patient treated with photon-based radiotherapy. These receptors all stem from a woman aged 50 to 65 with cholangiocarcinoma.

A single count supports this clone. The gene calls are TRBV2 and TRBJ2-7; possibly TRBD1 for D (5 bases). This CDR3 is built from 13 residues. CDR1 and CDR2 (germline): SNHLY, FYNNEI. Trimming cost V 9 bases and J 1 base, with 13 bases left between them. CDR3 amino acids: CASDSSQSYEQYF. The CDR3 DNA sequence: TGTGCCAGTGACAGTTCCCAGTCCTACGAGCAGTACTTC.

The rearrangement uses TRBV19 and TRBJ1-1; 8 bases map to TRBD1. Germline loops: CDR1 LNHDA, CDR2 SQIVND (reference sequence). Trimming at V came to 5 bases and at J to 4 bases, leaving 9 bases not matched to a gene. This CDR3 has 15 amino acids. This CDR3 is CASSPTTGVGTEAFF. CDR3 in DNA: TGTGCCAGTAGTCCTACGACAGGGGTAGGCACTGAAGCTTTCTTT.

The CDR3 here is CASSPGTGGEFF. The CDR3 nucleotides are TGTGCCAGCAGCCCTGGGACAGGGGGGGAGTTCTTC. The genes are TRBV7-9 and TRBJ2-1; TRBD1 agrees at 11 bases. The CDR3 has 12 amino acids. V lost 5 bases and J lost 14; bases outside the gene matches: 5. CDR1 is SEHNR, CDR2 FQNEAQ, per germline (reference sequence).

The rearrangement uses TRBV19 and TRBJ1-4; 8 bases map to TRBD1. Germline V gene data show CDR1 as LNHDA and CDR2 as SQIVND (reference sequence). The junction had 11 bases not matched to a gene; V was cut back by 9 bases and J by 8 bases. This CDR3 contains 14 residues. CDR3 DNA sequence: TGTGCCAGCACAGAGGACAGGGCTCGCGAAAAACTGTTTTTT. Its translation is CASTEDRAREKLFF.

The chain is built from TRBV6-1 and TRBJ1-2, with 8 bases matching TRBD1. Germline V gene lookup returns CDR1 MNHNS and CDR2 SASEGT. This CDR3 is 14 amino acids long. With V trimmed by 4 bases and J by 6 bases, 7 bases remained unmatched. CDR3 amino acids: CASSGQGLLDGYTF. The CDR3 DNA reads TGTGCCAGCAGTGGACAGGGGTTATTGGATGGCTACACCTTC.

The chain links TRBV4-1 to TRBJ2-3; 8 bases line up with TRBD2. V lost 0 bases and J lost 0; bases outside the gene matches: 2. The germline CDR1 and CDR2 sequences are MGHRA and YSYEKL. The CDR3 loop spans 16 amino acids. The CDR3, as DNA: TGCGCCAGCAGCCAAGATTCGGGGGGGAGCACAGATACGCAGTATTTT. Its protein product is CASSQDSGGSTDTQYF.

This chain connects TRBV5-6 to TRBJ2-3; D possibly corresponds to TRBD1 (7 bases). The germline gives CDR1 SGHDT, CDR2 YYEEEE. The V end lost 8 bases, the J end lost 6 bases, and 28 bases lay between the germline ends. This CDR3 is 17 amino acids long. CDR3 region: CASSQMDRPIAADTQYF. Written as DNA, the CDR3 is TGTGCCAGTTCCCAGATGGACAGGCCCATAGCGGCGGATACGCAGTATTTT. The full variable domain, in which reference TRBV5-6 and TRBJ2-3 provide the parts outside the CDR3, is DAGVTQSPTHLIKTRGQQVTLRCSPKSGHDTVSWYQQALGQGPQFIFQYYEEEERQRGNFPDRFSGHQFPNYSSELNVNALLLGDSALYLCASSQMDRPIAADTQYFGPGTRLTVL.

This clone appeared once. V and J are TRBV27 and TRBJ1-6; no firm D call. The germline V and J ends were trimmed by 1 base and 9 bases, with 10 bases remaining between them. Germline CDR1 and CDR2: MNHEY and SMNVEV (reference sequence). This CDR3 region has 14 residues. In DNA, the CDR3 is TGTGCCAGCAGTTTATACGGGGTGGGTTCACCCCTCCACTTT. Its translation: CASSLYGVGSPLHF.

This clone was counted once. The chain joins TRBV7-9 to TRBJ2-3; no definite D call. Trimming took 3 bases from V and 1 from J, leaving 14 bases between them. CDR3 length: 16 residues. The germline V gene has CDR1 SEHNR and CDR2 FQNEAQ (reference sequence). CDR3 coding DNA: TGTGCCAGCAGCTTTTTGATAGGCAGCGGCACAGATACGCAGTATTTT. This gives the protein CASSFLIGSGTDTQYF.

The chain uses TRBV10-3 and TRBJ1-1; possibly TRBD1 for D (6 bases). The germline V gene encodes CDR1 ENHRY and CDR2 SYGVKD. CDR3 size: 14 residues. The V and J ends lost 5 bases and 3 bases respectively, with 13 bases between them. Written as DNA, the CDR3 is TGTGCCATCAGTAGTTGGACAGCACACACTGAAGCTTTCTTT. Its protein product is CAISSWTAHTEAFF.

Details on this clone: The same CDR3 can be traced to other DNA sequences in this sample. The genes are TRBV30 and TRBJ1-6; TRBD1 aligns across 9 bases. Germline CDR1 is GTSNPN and CDR2 is SVGIG (reference sequence). CDR3 length: 15 residues. The J segment lost 10 bases and the V segment lost 5 bases, leaving 12 bases of the junction unmatched. CDR3 loop: CAWSWDRVLASPLHF. In DNA form, the CDR3 reads TGTGCCTGGTCCTGGGACAGGGTGTTAGCGTCACCCCTCCACTTT. Looking up the rest from reference TRBV30 and TRBJ1-6 gives the full variable domain: SQTIHQWPATLVQPVGSPLSLECTVEGTSNPNLYWYRQAAGRGLQLLFYSVGIGQISSEVPQNLSASRPQDRQFILSSKKLLLSDSGFYLCAWSWDRVLASPLHFGNGTRLTVT.

V is TRBV7-9 and J is TRBJ2-1; the match to TRBD2 covers 12 bases. There are 18 residues in the CDR3. Germline-derived CDR1 and CDR2 are SEHNR and FQNEAQ (reference sequence). V lost 2 bases, J lost 2 bases, and 7 bases stayed unmatched. CDR3 amino acids: CASSLPYRLAGAYNEQFF. The CDR3 DNA reads TGTGCCAGCAGCTTACCCTATCGACTAGCGGGGGCCTACAATGAGCAGTTCTTC.

The V call is TRBV5-4, the J call TRBJ1-1; D ambiguous. V was cut by 0 bases and J by 2 bases, with 11 bases left in between. Germline CDR1 SGHNT, CDR2 YYREEE (reference sequence). CDR3 size: 15 residues. The chain's CDR3 is CASSLDGTGNTEAFF. DNA for the CDR3: TGTGCCAGCAGCTTGGATGGTACGGGAAACACTGAAGCTTTCTTT.

V gene TRBV10-2 combines with J gene TRBJ1-1, with 9 bases lining up with TRBD1. Unmatched junction bases numbered 5, after V lost 8 bases and J lost 4 bases. Germline V gene sequence: CDR1 WSHSY, CDR2 SAAADI. The CDR3 covers 13 residues. CDR3 sequence reads: CASRQGVSTEAFF. As DNA, the CDR3 is TGCGCCAGCCGACAGGGGGTGAGCACTGAAGCTTTCTTT.

The V and J genes are TRBV5-1 and TRBJ1-4, with 7 nucleotides matching TRBD1. The CDR3 totals 13 residues. CDR1 and CDR2 (germline): SGHRS, YFSETQ. The J segment lost 7 bases and the V segment lost 4 bases, leaving 4 bases of the junction unmatched. The DNA of the CDR3 is TGCGCCAGCAGCCGACAGGGAGGTGAAAAACTGTTTTTT. As protein: CASSRQGGEKLFF.

V is TRBV11-2 and J is TRBJ1-5; no definite D call. Germline V lookup: CDR1 SGHAT, CDR2 FQNNGV. V lost 4 bases, J lost 9 bases, and 16 bases lay in between. This CDR3 is built from 14 residues. CDR3 amino acids: CASSSDAQRRPQHF. The CDR3 region has the DNA TGTGCCAGCAGCTCCGACGCCCAACGGAGGCCCCAGCATTTT. Using reference TRBV11-2 and TRBJ1-5 for the parts outside the CDR3, the full variable domain is EAGVAQSPRYKIIEKRQSVAFWCNPISGHATLYWYQQILGQGPKLLIQFQNNGVVDDSQLPKDRFSAERLKGVDSTLKIQPAKLEDSAVYLCASSSDAQRRPQHFGDGTRLSIL.